This TCR beta chain was identified during a study of vaccination effects on CD4 cells after COVID-19. About this clone: Its specificity is not known.

After less than twelve days in culture, the CD4+ T cells were isolated. V was shortened by 0 bases and J by 3 bases, with 12 bases between the two germline ends. The CDR3 has 15 residues. Germline V lookup: CDR1 MNHNS, CDR2 SASEGT. TCRdb's copy holds only in-frame clones and misses some; the assay was immunoSEQ multiplex PCR. In the table there are tens of thousands of clones, about 81% of which are singletons. The sequenced sample was CD4+ T cells from PBMCs cultured without peptide, obtained before COVID-19 vaccination. V is TRBV6-1 and J is TRBJ2-7, with D perhaps matching TRBD1 (5 bases). The sequence was collected from a human donor who received a COVID-19 vaccine. In nucleotides, the CDR3 is TGTGCCAGCAGTGAAGCCCAACAGGATAACTACGAGCAGTACGTC. This codes for CASSEAQQDNYEQYV.